This T cell receptor (beta chain) stems from a study of T-cell reconstitution after alpha-beta-depleted transplantation in children. Germline V CDR1 and CDR2: MNHNS, SASEGT. The CDR3 contains 17 residues. V was cut by 7 bases and J by 2 bases, with 20 bases left in between. Preparation of the TCRbeta library used unique molecular identifiers. TCRdb ran MiXCR on the PCR reads and lists one entry per CDR3 protein. The table includes hundreds of thousands of distinct CDR3 sequences, under 15% detected once. This clonotype was found many times. This rearrangement joins TRBV6-1 to TRBJ2-2; D is tentatively TRBD1 or TRBD2 (7 bases each). The sequence was collected from a male patient under 18 who had a stem cell transplant for acute myeloid leukemia, so the T cells may come from the graft donor. The material was PBMCs, mostly from graft donor cells, obtained 360 days after TCRalphabeta/CD19-depleted stem cell transplant. The CDR3 DNA reads TGTGCCAGCACCCACTCGGGGAGGGGGCCTAACACCGGGGAGCTGTTTTTT. This gives the protein CASTHSGRGPNTGELFF.